This T cell receptor beta chain appears in the sequencing data of a study of blood T cell repertoires in COVID-19. Study processing details: For nucleated cells, counts were estimated from reference gene primer amplification. Sequencing was performed with immunoSEQ multiplex PCR; in TCRdb, only in-frame clones are kept and a portion is missing. That table furnishes V, J and clone size, whereas the DNA furnished D and trimming. The sample contains some 670,000 clones, 75% to 90% of which appear only once. This receptor was obtained from a woman aged 18-35 years with acute or convalescent COVID-19. Material for sequencing was peripheral blood.

CDR3 amino acids: CASSRQGAEETQYF. The DNA of the CDR3 is TGTGCCAGCAGCCGACAGGGGGCAGAAGAGACCCAGTACTTC. The chain combines TRBV7-9 with TRBJ2-5, with 10 bases lining up with TRBD1. Germline CDR1 reads SEHNR; CDR2 reads FQNEAQ (reference sequence). V lost 5 bases, J lost 3 bases, and 3 bases stayed unmatched. The CDR3 loop spans 14 amino acids.